This T cell receptor (beta chain) was identified in a study of OX40 agonist ivuxolimab in advanced cancers. Study-wide results and limits: Partial responders at 0.1-3.0 mg/kg showed near-lowest clonal expansion. The study found that CD8+ T cells averaged more expanded clones than CD4+.

A word on this clone: Its antigen is not known.

The method was immunoSEQ multiplex PCR; TCRdb's version includes in-frame clones alone and lacks a portion of them. The data contain roughly 56,000 clones, around 85% of them seen just once; the ten biggest clones take up roughly 0.9%. The sample consisted of CD4+ or CD8+ T cells sorted from blood, taken in a trial of the OX40 agonist ivuxolimab. The receptor's source is an adult with an advanced solid tumor such as melanoma, head and neck, liver or kidney cancer.

The CDR3 DNA follows: TGTGCCAGCAGCTCCCCAGGGATAGGTCGGGAAAAACTGTTTTTT. It is translated as CASSSPGIGREKLFF. The J gene is TRBJ1-4, the V gene TRBV7-8, with a possible D match to TRBD1 (5 bases). The CDR3 runs 15 residues. Germline values: CDR1 SGHVS, CDR2 FQNEAQ. V shed 4 bases and J shed 8 bases, with 17 bases lying between them. The complete variable domain, with remaining parts taken from reference TRBV7-8 and TRBJ1-4, reads GAGVSQSPRYKVAKRGQDVALRCDPISGHVSLFWYQQALGQGPEFLTYFQNEAQLDKSGLPSDRFFAERPEGSVSTLKIQRTQQEDSAVYLCASSSPGIGREKLFFGSGTQLSVL.